A selection of T cell receptor beta chains follows, all from one sample in a study of T-cell memory formation after mild COVID-19. TCRdb analysed the 5' RACE reads with MiXCR anew, one entry per CDR3 protein. In the table there are about half a million distinct CDR3 sequences, 15% to 20% of which are singletons. Sequenced sample: PBMCs or a T cell subset sorted from them (not recorded which). The receptors here all came from an adult woman who had mild COVID-19 (a few samples of this study predate the infection). Cell type and time point are not known. Each CDR3 is given with its conserved first and last residue. The D gene is left open where the match is weak. Clone size is stated in some rows and not others, as once, few, many or a class when expanded.

CDR3nt,CDR3aa,abundance,v_gene,j_gene,d_gene
TGTGCCAGCAGCCCGGGACAGGAGAACTATGGCTACACCTTC,CASSPGQENYGYTF,few,TRBV13,TRBJ1-2,TRBD1
TGTGCCAGCAGTCCTTCCGGGAGGGTGGCTCAGCCCCAGCATTTT,CASSPSGRVAQPQHF,few,TRBV12-3/TRBV12-4,TRBJ1-5,.
TGTGCCAGCAGCCGGGGAAGGAGTCAGGGGAGTCGTGGCTACACCTTC,CASSRGRSQGSRGYTF,few,TRBV7-2,TRBJ1-2,.
TGTGCCATCCGCCCGGCAGGGGTCACTGAAGCTTTCTTT,CAIRPAGVTEAFF,few,TRBV10-3,TRBJ1-1,.
TGCGCCAGCAGCCAGGACTCAGCGGGAGTCCTCGAGCAGTACTTC,CASSQDSAGVLEQYF,few,TRBV4-3,TRBJ2-7,TRBD2
TGTGCCAGCATACAAGGTCGGGAAGGCTACACCTTC,CASIQGREGYTF,.,TRBV12-3/TRBV12-4,TRBJ1-2,.
TGTGCCAGCAGCCAAGTAGGGAACGATGGCTACACCTTC,CASSQVGNDGYTF,few,TRBV3-1,TRBJ1-2,.
TGTGCCAGCAGCTTAGCCGGGGGTGTATTGGAGTTTGCGGGCTACACCTTC,CASSLAGGVLEFAGYTF,few,TRBV7-8,TRBJ1-2,.
TGTGCCAGCTCACCACGCTCGACTAGCGGATCGCCCTCCTACGAGCAGTACTTC,CASSPRSTSGSPSYEQYF,few,TRBV18,TRBJ2-7,TRBD2
TGCAGCGTTCATTCCCCGGGACTAGCGGGACGAAATGAGCAGTTCTTC,CSVHSPGLAGRNEQFF,.,TRBV29-1,TRBJ2-1,TRBD2
TGTGCCAGCAGCTCGAGATTCTATAATTCACCCCTCCACTTT,CASSSRFYNSPLHF,few,TRBV5-4,TRBJ1-6,.
TGTGCCAGCAGCGTAACTATCTACCAAGAGACCCAGTACTTC,CASSVTIYQETQYF,.,TRBV3-1,TRBJ2-5,.
TGCAGTGCTAGGGAGGGGGGACAGCCCCAGCATTTT,CSAREGGQPQHF,.,TRBV20-1,TRBJ1-5,.
TGCGCCAGCAGCTTGGCGGCAGTCAATGAGCAGTTCTTC,CASSLAAVNEQFF,few,TRBV5-1,TRBJ2-1,.
TGTGCCAGCAGACCTACCGGGACTAGCGGGAGTGCAGATACGCAGTATTTT,CASRPTGTSGSADTQYF,.,TRBV27,TRBJ2-3,TRBD2
TGCGCCAGCAGCGAGAGCCAAGAGACCCAGTACTTC,CASSESQETQYF,.,TRBV5-1,TRBJ2-5,.
TGTGCCAGCAGCCGGAGGCCATTAGCGGGATACAATGAGCAGTTCTTC,CASSRRPLAGYNEQFF,few,TRBV7-9,TRBJ2-1,TRBD2
TGTGCCATGGAGGCGGGAAGGTTTGACACCGGGGAGCTGTTTTTT,CAMEAGRFDTGELFF,few,TRBV7-9,TRBJ2-2,.
TGTGCCAGCAGCCAAATCGGTCAGCCCCAGCATTTT,CASSQIGQPQHF,few,TRBV14,TRBJ1-5,.
TGTGCCACCGCCGGGGGGGCAGGGACCGGGGAGCTGTTTTTT,CATAGGAGTGELFF,.,TRBV15,TRBJ2-2,TRBD2
TGTGCCAGCAGCATCTCCGGGACTTTACCCTACGAGCAGTACTTC,CASSISGTLPYEQYF,few,TRBV7-6,TRBJ2-7,.
TGTGCCAGCAAACCGGTGTGGGGGAACACTGAAGCTTTCTTT,CASKPVWGNTEAFF,.,TRBV6-6,TRBJ1-1,.
TGTGCCAGCAGTTACTCGACTGTTGTCCCTGGGGCCAACGTCCTGACTTTC,CASSYSTVVPGANVLTF,.,TRBV6-6,TRBJ2-6,.
TGCGCCAGCAGCTTGATAGAGCGGGCCACCTACGAGCAGTACTTC,CASSLIERATYEQYF,many,TRBV5-1,TRBJ2-7,.
TGTGCCACCAGTGATATCGGCAGACCCTACGAGCAGTACTTC,CATSDIGRPYEQYF,.,TRBV24-1,TRBJ2-7,.
TGTGCCAGCAGGGCCCCGGGACTAGGACAAGAGACCCAGTACTTC,CASRAPGLGQETQYF,.,TRBV12-3/TRBV12-4,TRBJ2-5,TRBD2
TGTGCCAGCAGCCCCCAGCGAGGGGAGGGGGGTTACGAGCAGTACTTC,CASSPQRGEGGYEQYF,.,TRBV14,TRBJ2-7,.
TGTGCCACCAGTGATTTAGGGAACACCGGGGAGCTGTTTTTT,CATSDLGNTGELFF,few,TRBV24-1,TRBJ2-2,.
TGTGCCACCAGTCAGGGAAGCACTGAAGCTTTCTTT,CATSQGSTEAFF,.,TRBV24-1,TRBJ1-1,.
TGTGCCAGCAGCTTATACGGGTCCACCGGGGAGCTGTTTTTT,CASSLYGSTGELFF,few,TRBV7-8,TRBJ2-2,.
TGTGCCAGTCCGACAGAGAACACCGGGGAGCTGTTTTTT,CASPTENTGELFF,.,TRBV2,TRBJ2-2,.
TGCGCCAGCAGCATTGCGACAGGGGGCAATCAGCCCCAGCATTTT,CASSIATGGNQPQHF,.,TRBV5-1,TRBJ1-5,TRBD1
TGTGCCAGCAGTCATCGACAGAACCTAGCCAAAAACATTCAGTACTTC,CASSHRQNLAKNIQYF,.,TRBV12-3/TRBV12-4,TRBJ2-4,.
TGTGCCAGCAGTTACGGGGCAACCCGCACCGGGGAGCTGTTTTTT,CASSYGATRTGELFF,.,TRBV6-5,TRBJ2-2,.
TGTGCCAGCAGCTTAGACAGTAGCAATTCACCCCTCCACTTT,CASSLDSSNSPLHF,few,TRBV7-9,TRBJ1-6,.